The 7 T cell receptor beta chains reported below all come from one sample, sequenced in a study of blood T cell repertoires in COVID-19. The table came from immunoSEQ multiplex PCR; TCRdb's copy has only in-frame clones and leaves some out. The data show around 220,000 clones, about four fifths seen once. The specimen sequenced was peripheral blood. The receptor source for this set is a woman older than 75 with COVID-19, enrolled during active disease.

In this sample, this clone turned up a few times. CDR3 bases: TGTGCCAGCAGCCCGACAGGGTCGGGGAATGAAAAACTGTTTTTT. Amino acid sequence: CASSPTGSGNEKLFF. This chain uses TRBV3-1 (or the pseudogene TRBV3-2) with TRBJ1-4; 7 nucleotides match TRBD1. The germline V gene has CDR1 LGHDT and CDR2 YNNKEL (reference sequence). Trimming at V came to 4 bases and at J to 5 bases, leaving 7 bases not matched to a gene. This CDR3 contains 15 residues.

V and J are TRBV6-5 and TRBJ1-1, with 10 bases fitting TRBD1. The CDR3 length is 15 residues. J lost 2 bases, V lost 10 bases, and 10 bases had no gene match. Germline loops: CDR1 MNHEY, CDR2 SVGAGI. CDR3 DNA sequence: TGTGCCATACTAGGGACAGGGGTTTCCAACACTGAAGCTTTCTTT. Amino acids: CAILGTGVSNTEAFF.

This chain links TRBV6-1 with TRBJ1-1; no reliable D call. This CDR3 spans 13 amino acids. Trimming took off 1 base at V and 8 bases at J, with 11 bases between the two ends. CDR1 and CDR2 (germline): MNHNS, SASEGT. As DNA, the CDR3 is TGTGCCAGCAGTGAAGTTTCCAATCGGGAAGCTTTCTTT. Protein product: CASSEVSNREAFF.

The rearrangement uses TRBV5-8 and TRBJ1-2, with D perhaps TRBD1 (6 bases). CDR1 SGHTS and CDR2 YDEGEE come from the germline V gene. The CDR3 length is 14 residues. V lost 4 bases and J 6 bases, leaving 16 bases between the germline ends. The DNA of the CDR3 is TGTGCCAGCAGCCCTTGGACAGAACAGAATGGCTACACCTTC. Translating gives CASSPWTEQNGYTF.

V usage is TRBV9 and J usage is TRBJ1-1, with D uncertain. Germline CDR1 SGDLS, CDR2 YYNGEE. The CDR3 consists of 13 residues. V was shortened by 4 bases and J by 2 bases, with 9 bases between the two germline ends. CDR3 residues: CASSRDLNTEAFF. In DNA form, the CDR3 reads TGTGCCAGCAGCCGCGATCTTAACACTGAAGCTTTCTTT.

This sequence joins TRBV2 and TRBJ1-6; D call uncertain. CDR3 length: 14 residues. Trimming took 7 bases from V and 0 from J, leaving 7 bases between them. Germline CDR1 SNHLY, CDR2 FYNNEI. The CDR3 loop reads CASMGSSYNSPLHF. DNA of the CDR3: TGTGCCAGCATGGGCAGCTCCTATAATTCACCCCTCCACTTT.

This chain joins TRBV24-1 and TRBJ2-3, with 9 bases aligning to TRBD2. The germline CDR1 and CDR2 sequences are KGHDR and SFDVKD. This CDR3 region has 16 residues. Losses at the gene ends were 3 bases for V and 2 bases for J; bases not matched to a gene: 5. CDR3 in amino acids: CATSDGTSRTTDTQYF. Written as DNA, the CDR3 is TGTGCCACCAGTGATGGGACTAGCCGTACCACAGATACGCAGTATTTT.